Below are 25 T cell receptor beta chains sequenced from a single sample in a study of CD8 T cells in ankylosing spondylitis listed by TCRdb under 2017. The library was obtained by 5' RACE. The instrument given in TCRdb is Illumina HiSeq 2500. TCRdb's own reprocessing of the public reads used fastp at Q25 and MiXCR and kept productive beta chains. All rows with the same CDR3 protein become a single entry with the most common DNA and genes. Present in this sample are a few hundred thousand distinct CDR3 sequences, 8% to 11% of which were seen just once. The ten largest clones represent 21% of the sample. Specimen: blood, either unsorted or a sorted T cell fraction (not recorded which). These receptors were taken from a male donor with ankylosing spondylitis or in good health (not recorded which).

This chain links TRBV5-1 with TRBJ2-3, with TRBD2 matching over 8 bases. V shed 0 bases, J shed 5 bases, and the junction held 11 bases outside the gene matches. This CDR3 is 17 amino acids long. Germline V gene data show CDR1 as SGHRS and CDR2 as YFSETQ. The DNA of the CDR3 is TGCGCCAGCAGCTTGGACCCGGCGGGGGGCATGGGAGATACGCAGTATTTT. Amino acid sequence: CASSLDPAGGMGDTQYF.

There are many counts of this clonotype. This chain links TRBV10-3 with TRBJ2-1, with 9 bases that match TRBD1. The germline V gene has CDR1 ENHRY and CDR2 SYGVKD. The V gene end was trimmed by 4 bases and the J gene end by 6 bases; junction bases not matched to a gene: 13. This CDR3 comprises 17 residues. CDR3 loop: CAISASTDRGESNEQFF. CDR3 DNA sequence: TGTGCCATCAGTGCCTCGACGGACAGGGGTGAATCCAATGAGCAGTTCTTC.

This clonotype has more than one count but fewer than ten. The chain is built from TRBV7-9 and TRBJ1-4; 7 bases map to TRBD1. After removal of 5 bases from V and 4 bases from J, the junction contained 4 bases not matched to a gene. The CDR3 is 14 residues long. CDR1 and CDR2 (germline): SEHNR, FQNEAQ (reference sequence). This CDR3 is CASSEYRGNEKLFF. CDR3 sequence (DNA): TGTGCCAGCAGCGAATACAGGGGTAATGAAAAACTGTTTTTT.

There are many counts of this clonotype. The chain recombines TRBV7-3 with TRBJ1-6, with D unresolved. The CDR3 extends over 13 amino acids. V shed 3 bases and J shed 10 bases, with 10 bases lying between them. In germline, CDR1 is SGHTA, CDR2 FQGTGA. CDR3 in amino acids: CASSFDGGSPLHF. The CDR3, as DNA: TGTGCCAGCAGCTTCGACGGCGGATCACCCCTCCACTTT.

The sample holds many counts of this clonotype. The rearrangement uses TRBV28 and TRBJ2-1, with 11 bases lining up with TRBD2. Per germline, CDR1 MDHEN and CDR2 SYDVKM. The CDR3 totals 15 residues. V lost 1 base and J lost 6; bases outside the gene matches: 2. CDR3: CASSLYTSGGNEQFF. CDR3 in DNA: TGTGCCAGCAGTTTATACACTAGCGGGGGCAATGAGCAGTTCTTC.

This clonotype has ten or more counts. V and J are TRBV20-1 and TRBJ1-5; possibly TRBD1 for D (6 bases). Germline V gene sequence: CDR1 DFQATT, CDR2 SNEGSKA (reference sequence). The CDR3 covers 13 residues. The ends were cut back, 3 bases at V and 4 bases at J, with 10 bases in the middle. CDR3 residues: CSASLGANQPQHF. The CDR3 region has the DNA TGCAGTGCTAGTCTGGGGGCTAATCAGCCCCAGCATTTT.

This clonotype has at least ten counts. The chain recombines TRBV7-2 with TRBJ2-3, with TRBD2 matching 8 bases. Germline V CDR1 and CDR2: SGHTA, FQGNSA. The CDR3 consists of 17 residues. J lost 0 bases, V lost 1 base, and 6 bases had no gene match. The DNA of the CDR3 is TGTGCCAGCAGCTTAGGCCTAGCGGGTTATAGCACAGATACGCAGTATTTT. It codes for CASSLGLAGYSTDTQYF.

With regard to this clonotype: The junction differs from germline at one of its ends, possibly a read error. The V gene is TRBV12-3 or TRBV12-4, the J gene TRBJ2-7, with 8 bases identical to TRBD2. The CDR3 is made up of 14 amino acids. In DNA, the CDR3 is TGTGCCAGCAGTTTGAGCGGGGGCGGTCTGGAGCAGGACTTC. Amino acids: CASSLSGGGLEQDF.

The chain couples TRBV11-1 to TRBJ2-7; 11 bases agree with TRBD1. Looked up from germline, CDR1 is SGHAT and CDR2 is FQDESV (reference sequence). Unmatched junction bases numbered 9, after V lost 5 bases and J lost 3 bases. CDR3 length equals 16 residues. The CDR3 protein is CASSPLVGTGGYEQYF. CDR3 in DNA: TGTGCCAGCAGCCCCCTCGTTGGGACAGGGGGCTACGAGCAGTACTTC.

A few counts support this clonotype. The chain uses TRBV15 and TRBJ1-5; D unresolved. Germline V CDR1 and CDR2: LNHNV, YYDKDF (reference sequence). The CDR3 runs 19 residues. V lost 1 base and J 0 bases, leaving 19 bases between the germline ends. CDR3 DNA: TGTGCCACCAGCAGAGGTGCCGGCGGGGAAGGTCATAGCAATCAGCCCCAGCATTTT. As protein: CATSRGAGGEGHSNQPQHF. Complete variable domain (other parts from reference TRBV15 and TRBJ1-5): DAMVIQNPRYQVTQFGKPVTLSCSQTLNHNVMYWYQQKSSQAPKLLFHYYDKDFNNEADTPDNFQSRRPNTSFCFLDIRSPGLGDTAMYLCATSRGAGGEGHSNQPQHFGDGTRLSIL.

This clonotype was picked up many times. The J gene is TRBJ2-2, the V gene TRBV5-1; D is ambiguous. V lost 0 bases and J 2 bases, leaving 11 bases between the germline ends. This CDR3 has 16 amino acids. Germline lookup yields CDR1 SGHRS and CDR2 YFSETQ. CDR3 amino acids: CASSLAATTNTGELFF. As DNA, the CDR3 is TGCGCCAGCAGCTTGGCGGCGACGACTAACACCGGGGAGCTGTTTTTT.

This clonotype was counted at least ten times. The CDR3 is CSAEDSKQETQYF. DNA for the CDR3: TGCAGTGCCGAGGACAGCAAACAAGAGACCCAGTACTTC. The chain links TRBV20-1 to TRBJ2-5; a weak D match, TRBD1 (6 bases). The V and J ends lost 6 bases and 2 bases respectively, with 13 bases between them. CDR3 length equals 13 residues. CDR1 and CDR2 from the germline V gene are DFQATT and SNEGSKA (reference sequence).

This clonotype has more than one count but fewer than ten. V usage is TRBV5-6 and J usage is TRBJ1-5; D is unclear. The CDR3 sequence is 17 residues long. Looked up from germline, CDR1 is SGHDT and CDR2 is YYEEEE. The V end lost 3 bases, the J end lost 4 bases, and 20 bases lay between the germline ends. CDR3 sequence reads: CASSSSIGPGVNQPQHF. CDR3 nucleotides: TGTGCCAGCAGCTCCTCGATAGGGCCCGGCGTTAATCAGCCCCAGCATTTT.

This clonotype was detected many times. This chain links TRBV5-5 with TRBJ2-7; no clear D. Germline V lookup: CDR1 SGHKS, CDR2 YYEKEE (reference sequence). V lost 0 bases and J 0 bases, leaving 7 bases between the germline ends. CDR3 length equals 14 residues. DNA of the CDR3: TGTGCCAGCAGCTTGGTGGGCAGCTCCTACGAGCAGTACTTC. It is translated as CASSLVGSSYEQYF.

This clonotype was seen ten or more times. The chain combines TRBV12-5 with TRBJ1-5; perhaps TRBD1 as D (5 bases). The CDR3 loop spans 15 amino acids. Between the trimmed V and J ends, which lost 1 base and 3 bases, there was a span of 10 bases. CDR1 is LGHNT, CDR2 FRNRAP, per germline. This chain's CDR3 is CASGLGGVDNQPQHF. The DNA for the CDR3 is TGTGCTAGTGGTTTGGGAGGGGTAGACAATCAGCCCCAGCATTTT.

The chain combines TRBV20-1 with TRBJ2-2; D unresolved. With 6 bases removed from V and 2 bases from J, the gap between germline ends came to 7 bases. Germline assignment: CDR1 DFQATT and CDR2 SNEGSKA (reference sequence). CDR3 size: 12 residues. CDR3 DNA sequence: TGCAGTGCGCCACTTAACACCGGGGAGCTGTTTTTT. It specifies CSAPLNTGELFF.

The sample holds many counts of this clonotype. The chain has TRBV5-1 and TRBJ1-6; a weak D match, TRBD1 (6 bases). This CDR3 is 15 amino acids long. In germline, CDR1 is SGHRS, CDR2 YFSETQ. With 0 bases removed from V and 7 bases from J, the gap between germline ends came to 11 bases. The CDR3 region has the DNA TGCGCCAGCAGCTTGGAAGGGGGTAGAAATTCACCCCTCCACTTT. It translates to CASSLEGGRNSPLHF. Using reference TRBV5-1 and TRBJ1-6 for the parts outside the CDR3, the full variable domain is KAGVTQTPRYLIKTRGQQVTLSCSPISGHRSVSWYQQTPGQGLQFLFEYFSETQRNKGNFPGRFSGRQFSNSRSEMNVSTLELGDSALYLCASSLEGGRNSPLHFGNGTRLTVT.

This clonotype showed up many times. The chain's CDR3 is CAISGSGGSTDTQYF. The CDR3 nucleotides are TGTGCCATCAGTGGTAGCGGGGGAAGCACAGATACGCAGTATTTT. The chain uses TRBV10-3 and TRBJ2-3; TRBD2 matches at 9 bases. The length of the CDR3 is 15 residues. The V gene end was trimmed by 4 bases and the J gene end by 0 bases; junction bases not matched to a gene: 2. In germline, CDR1 is ENHRY, CDR2 SYGVKD.

The V call is TRBV20-1, the J call TRBJ1-2; TRBD1 agrees at 7 bases. This CDR3 spans 13 amino acids. Germline V gene lookup returns CDR1 DFQATT and CDR2 SNEGSKA (reference sequence). With V trimmed by 1 base and J by 4 bases, 3 bases remained unmatched. CDR3 in DNA: TGCAGTGCTAGAGTACAGGGGCCCTATGGCTACACCTTC. It yields the protein CSARVQGPYGYTF.

In its sample, this clonotype was seen many times. The J gene is TRBJ2-2, the V gene TRBV5-1, with D maybe TRBD2 (5 bases). Trimming removed 1 base at V and 2 bases at J, with 12 bases between. There are 16 residues in the CDR3. Per germline, CDR1 SGHRS and CDR2 YFSETQ. The CDR3, as DNA: TGCGCCAGCAGCTTGCTGCCCCGGGGAAACACCGGGGAGCTGTTTTTT. Translated, it gives CASSLLPRGNTGELFF. The full variable domain, rest sourced from reference TRBV5-1 and TRBJ2-2, is KAGVTQTPRYLIKTRGQQVTLSCSPISGHRSVSWYQQTPGQGLQFLFEYFSETQRNKGNFPGRFSGRQFSNSRSEMNVSTLELGDSALYLCASSLLPRGNTGELFFGEGSRLTVL.

The table lists this clonotype with a few counts. The chain carries TRBV7-3 and TRBJ2-1; no definite D call. The germline gives CDR1 SGHTA, CDR2 FQGTGA. The CDR3 sequence is 13 residues long. The ends were cut back, 2 bases at V and 7 bases at J, with 9 bases in the middle. CDR3 protein: CASSLFGGNEQFF. CDR3 nucleotide sequence: TGTGCCAGCAGCTTATTTGGTGGGAATGAGCAGTTCTTC.

A word on this clonotype: This may come from a read error, since a much larger clone is one base off. The chain links TRBV7-9 to TRBJ1-5; 8 bases fit TRBD1. From germline, CDR1 is SEHNR and CDR2 FQNEAQ (reference sequence). The CDR3 extends over 16 amino acids. CDR3 sequence reads: CPSSLSTGVGNQPQHF. The CDR3 nucleotides are TGTCCCAGCAGCTTATCGACAGGGGTCGGCAATCAGCCCCAGCATTTT.

This clonotype was found a few times. V usage is TRBV3-1 and J usage is TRBJ2-5; perhaps TRBD2 as D (6 bases). This CDR3 spans 13 amino acids. The germline CDR1 and CDR2 sequences are LGHDT and YNNKEL (reference sequence). The V end lost 4 bases, the J end lost 5 bases, and 11 bases lay between the germline ends. The CDR3 bases are TGTGCCAGCAGCCGTAGCGGAACGGAGACCCAGTACTTC. This encodes CASSRSGTETQYF.

This clonotype was picked up many times. The V and J genes are TRBV7-9 and TRBJ2-1; D not resolved. Germline V gene data show CDR1 as SEHNR and CDR2 as FQNEAQ (reference sequence). There are 15 residues in the CDR3. The germline V and J ends were trimmed by 3 bases and 0 bases, with 9 bases remaining between them. CDR3 region: CASSFGVSSYNEQFF. CDR3 coding DNA: TGTGCCAGCAGCTTCGGTGTAAGCTCCTACAATGAGCAGTTCTTC.

In this sample, this clonotype turned up many times. The rearrangement joins TRBV7-3 to TRBJ2-1, with D hard to call. There are 13 residues in the CDR3. Trimming stripped 0 bases from V and 7 bases from J, with 7 bases between. Germline CDR1 and CDR2: SGHTA and FQGTGA. The CDR3 DNA sequence: TGTGCCAGCAGCTTAACTCCCGAAAATGAGCAGTTCTTC. It yields the protein CASSLTPENEQFF.